One and the same sample provided the 4 T cell receptor beta chains below, sequenced in a study of T cell responses to AZD1222 COVID-19 vaccine. Repertoires were generated with immunoSEQ multiplex PCR, while TCRdb's copy carries only in-frame clones and drops some. The repertoire holds 120,000 or so clones, with 80% to 95% as singletons. The sample was peripheral blood, taken on day 0 of MenACWY control vaccination. Receptors originate from an adult in good health.

This clone occurred once. The V call is TRBV5-1, the J call TRBJ1-2; D might be TRBD1 (6 bases). The ends were cut back, 0 bases at V and 3 bases at J, with 15 bases in the middle. Germline CDR1 SGHRS, CDR2 YFSETQ. This CDR3 has 16 amino acids. In nucleotides, the CDR3 is TGCGCCAGCAGCTTGGCGGGTTCGGGGGGCGACTATGGCTACACCTTC. Protein: CASSLAGSGGDYGYTF.

The chain joins TRBV28 to TRBJ1-2; D is unclear. CDR3 length: 10 amino acids. CDR1 and CDR2 (germline): MDHEN, SYDVKM. V lost 6 bases to trimming and J lost 2 bases, with 1 base between them. The DNA for the CDR3 is TGTGCCAGCAGGAACTATGGCTACACCTTC. Its translation: CASRNYGYTF.

The chain couples TRBV28 to TRBJ1-2; 7 nucleotides line up with TRBD1. V shed 6 bases and J 3 bases; nucleotides not matched to a gene: 7. Germline V CDR1 and CDR2: MDHEN, SYDVKM. The CDR3 covers 14 residues. The CDR3 nucleotides are TGTGCCAGCAGCCAACAGGGGTGGGACTATGGCTACACCTTC. It yields the protein CASSQQGWDYGYTF.

The chain is built from TRBV6-5 and TRBJ2-1; D is uncertain. CDR1 and CDR2 (germline): MNHEY, SVGAGI. V was pared by 5 bases and J by 4 bases, with 15 bases between. The length of the CDR3 is 15 residues. The CDR3, as DNA: TGTGCCAGCAGTCCCCTTAATGGAGATTACAATGAGCAGTTCTTC. It translates to CASSPLNGDYNEQFF.